The clone carrying this T cell receptor (beta chain) has ten or more counts. TCRdb analysed the 5' RACE reads with MiXCR anew, one entry per CDR3 protein. The table shows under 350,000 distinct CDR3 sequences, with 8.5% to 9.5% occurring only once. These data come from a study of identical twins. The same sample was also studied in work on yellow fever vaccine responses in identical twins.

The TCR originated in a woman aged 18-29 years in good health. The sequencing input was CD8+ T cells sorted from blood.

This CDR3 is CASSLVVGSNNEQFF. CDR3 nucleotides: TGTGCCAGCAGCTTGGTGGTGGGGAGTAACAATGAGCAGTTCTTC. J is TRBJ2-1 and V is TRBV5-4; tentatively, D is TRBD2 (5 bases). The length of the CDR3 is 15 residues. The ends were cut back, 0 bases at V and 5 bases at J, with 12 bases in the middle. CDR1 SGHNT and CDR2 YYREEE come from the germline V gene (reference sequence).